The text below deals with one T cell receptor beta chain. The data are from a study of blood T cell repertoires in COVID-19. The CDR3 is made up of 15 amino acids. The ends were cut back, 6 bases at V and 7 bases at J, with 18 bases in the middle. CDR1 KGHDR and CDR2 SFDVKD come from the germline V gene. Clones were sequenced by immunoSEQ multiplex PCR, and TCRdb holds only the in-frame ones, with some missing. The table shows about 100,000 clones, with around 81% occurring only once. This sequence was found in a man aged 50 to 59 who had recovered from COVID-19. Sequenced sample: peripheral blood. The rearrangement links TRBV24-1 to TRBJ2-1; D is perhaps TRBD1 (5 bases). The CDR3 sequence: CATSLGQGNGNEQFF. The CDR3 DNA reads TGTGCCACCAGTCTTGGGCAGGGAAACGGGAATGAGCAGTTCTTC.